This entry features one T cell receptor (beta chain) sequence. This sample is drawn from a study of shared clonotypes between healthy human individuals. Overall study context: The donor group consisted of a couple of women and a few men, aged 18 to 49.

Germline-derived CDR1 and CDR2 are SEHNR and FQNEAQ (reference sequence). The CDR3 consists of 15 residues. Trimming cost V 5 bases and J 3 bases; bases outside gene matches: 6. Assay: immunoSEQ multiplex PCR; the TCRdb copy retains only in-frame clones and omits some. This sample carries a few hundred thousand clones, around 78% of them seen once, and the ten largest clones take around 11%. The sequence derives from a woman aged 35 to 49 in good health. Some clones in this sample may be carry-over from other donors' samples. The sample was PBMCs. The V and J genes are TRBV7-9 and TRBJ2-3; 9 nucleotides align to TRBD1. CDR3 in amino acids: CASSQAGTGTDTQYF. The CDR3 DNA sequence: TGTGCCAGCAGCCAGGCCGGGACAGGGACAGATACGCAGTATTTT.